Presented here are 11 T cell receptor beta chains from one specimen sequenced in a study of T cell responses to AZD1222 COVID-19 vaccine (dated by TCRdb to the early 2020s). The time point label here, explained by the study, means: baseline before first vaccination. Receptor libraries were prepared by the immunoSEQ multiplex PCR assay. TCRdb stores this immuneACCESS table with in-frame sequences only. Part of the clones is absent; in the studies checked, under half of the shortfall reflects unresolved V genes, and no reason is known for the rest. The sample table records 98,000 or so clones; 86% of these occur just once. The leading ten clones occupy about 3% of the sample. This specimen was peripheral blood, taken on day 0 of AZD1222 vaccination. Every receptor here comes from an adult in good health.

The DNA for the CDR3 is TGTGCCACCGGACTCCGACAGGGGTTCTATGGCTACACCTTC. It yields the protein CATGLRQGFYGYTF. The chain is built from TRBV6-5 and TRBJ1-2; 8 positions match TRBD1. CDR3 length: 14 residues. J was trimmed by 4 bases and V by 10 bases; bases with no gene match: 11. Germline V CDR1 and CDR2: MNHEY, SVGAGI.

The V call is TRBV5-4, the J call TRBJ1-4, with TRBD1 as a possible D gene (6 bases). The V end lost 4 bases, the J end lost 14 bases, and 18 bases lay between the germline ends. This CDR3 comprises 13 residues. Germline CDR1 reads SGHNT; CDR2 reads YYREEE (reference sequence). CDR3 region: CASSARDVGGLFF. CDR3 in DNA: TGTGCCAGCAGCGCCCGGGACGTCGGGGGCCTGTTTTTT.

The CDR3 spells CASSSGLAGGPGTGELFF. The CDR3, as DNA: TGTGCCAGCAGCTCCGGACTAGCGGGGGGGCCGGGGACCGGGGAGCTGTTTTTT. J is TRBJ2-2 and V is TRBV5-5; TRBD2 agrees at 15 bases. CDR3 length: 18 residues. The germline CDR1 and CDR2 sequences are SGHKS and YYEKEE (reference sequence). Losses at the gene ends were 3 bases for V and 5 bases for J; bases not matched to a gene: 8.

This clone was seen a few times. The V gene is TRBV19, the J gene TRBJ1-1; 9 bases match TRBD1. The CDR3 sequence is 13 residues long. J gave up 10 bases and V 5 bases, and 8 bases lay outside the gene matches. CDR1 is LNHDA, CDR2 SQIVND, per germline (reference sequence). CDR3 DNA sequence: TGTGCCAGTAGTGTCACCGGGACAGGGAGAGCTTTCTTT. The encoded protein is CASSVTGTGRAFF.

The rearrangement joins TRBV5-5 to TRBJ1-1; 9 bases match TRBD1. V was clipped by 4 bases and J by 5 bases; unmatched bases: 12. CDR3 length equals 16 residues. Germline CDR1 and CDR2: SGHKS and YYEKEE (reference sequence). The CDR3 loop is CASSLTGGPRTTEAFF. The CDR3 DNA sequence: TGTGCCAGCAGCCTTACAGGGGGCCCCAGAACGACTGAAGCTTTCTTT.

The CDR3 DNA reads TGCGCCAGCAGCGCCGGGGAGTTTTTTAGTCGGAATTACAATGAGCAGTTCTTC. Protein: CASSAGEFFSRNYNEQFF. The V and J genes are TRBV5-1 and TRBJ2-1, with D possibly matching TRBD2 (5 bases). The CDR3 is 18 amino acids. From germline, CDR1 is SGHRS and CDR2 YFSETQ. Trimming took off 4 bases at V and 4 bases at J, with 24 bases between the two ends.

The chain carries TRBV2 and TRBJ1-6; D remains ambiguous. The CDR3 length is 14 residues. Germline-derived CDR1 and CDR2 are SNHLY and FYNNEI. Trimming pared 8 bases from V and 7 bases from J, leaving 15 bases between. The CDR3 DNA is TGTGCCAGCCTCATAACAGAACAAAATTCACCCCTCCACTTT. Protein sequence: CASLITEQNSPLHF.

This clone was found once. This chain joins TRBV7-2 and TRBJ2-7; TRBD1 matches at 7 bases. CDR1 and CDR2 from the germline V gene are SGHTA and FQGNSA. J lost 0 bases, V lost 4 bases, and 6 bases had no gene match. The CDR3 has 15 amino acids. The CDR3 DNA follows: TGTGCCAGCAGCTCGAAAGGGGACAGCTCCTACGAGCAGTACTTC. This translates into CASSSKGDSSYEQYF.

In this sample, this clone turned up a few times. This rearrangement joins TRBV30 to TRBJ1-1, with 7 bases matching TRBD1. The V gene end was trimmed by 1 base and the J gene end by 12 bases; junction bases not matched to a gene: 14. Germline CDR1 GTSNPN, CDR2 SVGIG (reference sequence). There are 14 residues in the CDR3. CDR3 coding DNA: TGTGCCTGGAGTGGGGGACAAAAGACAGGGCGGACTTTCTTT. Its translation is CAWSGGQKTGRTFF.

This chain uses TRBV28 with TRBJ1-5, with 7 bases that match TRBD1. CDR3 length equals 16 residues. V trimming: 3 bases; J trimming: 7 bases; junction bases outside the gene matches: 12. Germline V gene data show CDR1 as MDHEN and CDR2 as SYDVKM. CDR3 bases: TGTGCCAGCAGTTTTTATAAAGGGACAGTGGACCAGCCCCAGCATTTT. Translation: CASSFYKGTVDQPQHF.

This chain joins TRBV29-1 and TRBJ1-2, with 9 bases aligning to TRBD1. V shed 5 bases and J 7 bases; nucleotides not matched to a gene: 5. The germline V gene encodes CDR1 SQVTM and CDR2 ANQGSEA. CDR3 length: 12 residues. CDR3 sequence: CSVWDRVGGYTF. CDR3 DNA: TGCAGCGTTTGGGACAGGGTGGGTGGCTACACCTTC.